This T cell receptor (beta chain) was sequenced for a study of OX40 agonist ivuxolimab in advanced cancers. Generated by immunoSEQ multiplex PCR, the TCRdb table keeps only in-frame clones and is missing some. The data show some 69,000 clones, 90% to 95% seen once. There are 15 residues in the CDR3. CDR1 is LNHDA and CDR2 is SQIVND in the germline V gene (reference sequence). V was shortened by 3 bases and J by 4 bases, with 13 bases between the two germline ends. The sample in question was CD4+ or CD8+ T cells sorted from blood, obtained in a trial of the OX40 agonist ivuxolimab. The chain has TRBV19 and TRBJ2-1; possible D gene TRBD2, 5 bases. The receptor's source is an adult with an advanced solid tumor such as melanoma, head and neck, liver or kidney cancer. The CDR3 loop is CASSMIGGPYNEQFF. The CDR3 DNA reads as TGTGCCAGTAGTATGATAGGAGGCCCGTACAATGAGCAGTTCTTC.